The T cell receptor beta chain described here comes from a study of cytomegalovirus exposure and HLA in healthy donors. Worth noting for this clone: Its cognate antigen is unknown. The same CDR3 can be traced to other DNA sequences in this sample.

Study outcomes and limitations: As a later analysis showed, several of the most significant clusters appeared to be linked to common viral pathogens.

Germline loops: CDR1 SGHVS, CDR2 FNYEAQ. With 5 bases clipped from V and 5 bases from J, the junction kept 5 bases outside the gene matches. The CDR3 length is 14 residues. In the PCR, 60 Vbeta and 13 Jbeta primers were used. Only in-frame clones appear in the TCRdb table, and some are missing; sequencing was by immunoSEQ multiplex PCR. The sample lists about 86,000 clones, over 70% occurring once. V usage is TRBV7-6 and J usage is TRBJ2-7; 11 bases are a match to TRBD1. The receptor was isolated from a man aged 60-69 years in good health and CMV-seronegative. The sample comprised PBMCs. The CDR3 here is CASSGTGGLNEQYF. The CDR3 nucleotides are TGTGCCAGCAGCGGGACAGGGGGACTGAACGAGCAGTACTTC. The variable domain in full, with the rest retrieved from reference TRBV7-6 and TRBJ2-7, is GAGVSQSPRYKVTKRGQDVALRCDPISGHVSLYWYRQALGQGPEFLTYFNYEAQQDKSGLPNDRFSAERPEGSISTLTIQRTEQRDSAMYRCASSGTGGLNEQYFGPGTRLTVT.